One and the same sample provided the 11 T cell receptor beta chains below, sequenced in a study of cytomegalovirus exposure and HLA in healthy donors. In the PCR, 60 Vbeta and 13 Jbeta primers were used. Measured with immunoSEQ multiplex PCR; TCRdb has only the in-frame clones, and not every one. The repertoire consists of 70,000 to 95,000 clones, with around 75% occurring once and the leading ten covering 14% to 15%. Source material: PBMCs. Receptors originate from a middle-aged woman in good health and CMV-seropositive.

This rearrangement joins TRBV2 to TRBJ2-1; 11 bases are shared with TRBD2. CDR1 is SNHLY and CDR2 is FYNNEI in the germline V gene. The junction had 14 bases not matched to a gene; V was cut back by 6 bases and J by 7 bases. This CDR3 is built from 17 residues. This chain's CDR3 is CASSAGILAGDRNEQFF. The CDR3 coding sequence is TGTGCCAGCAGCGCAGGCATACTAGCGGGAGATAGGAATGAGCAGTTCTTC. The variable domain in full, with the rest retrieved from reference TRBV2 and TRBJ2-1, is EPEVTQTPSHQVTQMGQEVILRCVPISNHLYFYWYRQILGQKVEFLVSFYNNEISEKSEIFDDQFSVERPDGSNFTLKIRSTKLEDSAMYFCASSAGILAGDRNEQFFGPGTRLTVL.

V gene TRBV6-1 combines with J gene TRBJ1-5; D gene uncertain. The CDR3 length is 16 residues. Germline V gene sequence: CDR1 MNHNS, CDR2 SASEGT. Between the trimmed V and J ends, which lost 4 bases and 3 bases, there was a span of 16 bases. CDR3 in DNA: TGTGCCAGCAGTGGGCGGGGATTGAGTTCCAATCAGCCCCAGCATTTT. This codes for CASSGRGLSSNQPQHF.

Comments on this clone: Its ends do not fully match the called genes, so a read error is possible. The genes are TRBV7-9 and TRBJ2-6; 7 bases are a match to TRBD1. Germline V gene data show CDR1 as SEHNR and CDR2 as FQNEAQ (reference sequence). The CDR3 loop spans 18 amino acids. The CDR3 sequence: CSSSSPYRGASGANVLTF. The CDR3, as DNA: TGTTCCAGCAGCTCCCCTTACAGGGGCGCCTCTGGGGCCAACGTCCTGACTTTC.

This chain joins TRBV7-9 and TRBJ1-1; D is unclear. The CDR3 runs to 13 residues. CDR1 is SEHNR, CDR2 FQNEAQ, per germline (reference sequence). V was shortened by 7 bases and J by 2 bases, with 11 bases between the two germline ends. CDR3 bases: TGTGCCAGCATGCCAACTTTTAACACTGAAGCTTTCTTT. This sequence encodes CASMPTFNTEAFF.

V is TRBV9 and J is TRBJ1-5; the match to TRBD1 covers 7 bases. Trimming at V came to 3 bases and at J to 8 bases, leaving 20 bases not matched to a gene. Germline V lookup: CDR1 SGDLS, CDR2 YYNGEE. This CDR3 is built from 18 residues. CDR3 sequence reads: CASSDRDSAFGIEEPQHF. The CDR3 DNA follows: TGTGCCAGCAGCGACCGGGACAGCGCTTTCGGGATCGAGGAGCCCCAGCATTTT. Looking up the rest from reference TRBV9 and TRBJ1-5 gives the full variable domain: DSGVTQTPKHLITATGQRVTLRCSPRSGDLSVYWYQQSLDQGLQFLIQYYNGEERAKGNILERFSAQQFPDLHSELNLSSLELGDSALYFCASSDRDSAFGIEEPQHFGDGTRLSIL.

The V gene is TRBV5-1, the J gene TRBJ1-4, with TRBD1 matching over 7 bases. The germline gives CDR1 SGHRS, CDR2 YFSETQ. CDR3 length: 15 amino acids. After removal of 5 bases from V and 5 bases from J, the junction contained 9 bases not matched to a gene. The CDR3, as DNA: TGCGCCAGCAGGAAGGCCGGGACAGAGAATGAAAAACTGTTTTTT. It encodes CASRKAGTENEKLFF.

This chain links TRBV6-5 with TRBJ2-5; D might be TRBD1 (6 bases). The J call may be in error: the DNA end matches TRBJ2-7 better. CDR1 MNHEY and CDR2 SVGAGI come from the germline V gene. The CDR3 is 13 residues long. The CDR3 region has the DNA TGTGCCAGCAGACAGGGATTCTCCTACGAGCAGTACTTC. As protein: CASRQGFSYEQYF.

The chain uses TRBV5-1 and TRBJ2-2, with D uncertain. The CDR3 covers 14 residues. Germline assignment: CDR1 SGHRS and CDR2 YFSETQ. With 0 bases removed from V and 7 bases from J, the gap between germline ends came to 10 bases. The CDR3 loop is CASSLAVESGELFF. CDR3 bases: TGCGCCAGCAGCTTGGCCGTGGAGAGCGGGGAGCTGTTTTTT.

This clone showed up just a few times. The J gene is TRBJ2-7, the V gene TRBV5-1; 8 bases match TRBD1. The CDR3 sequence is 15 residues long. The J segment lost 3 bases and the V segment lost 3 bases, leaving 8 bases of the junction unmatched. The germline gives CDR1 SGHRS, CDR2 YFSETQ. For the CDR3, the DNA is TGCGCCAGCAGCTCCGCCGGGACAGGAAACTACGAGCAGTACTTC. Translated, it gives CASSSAGTGNYEQYF.

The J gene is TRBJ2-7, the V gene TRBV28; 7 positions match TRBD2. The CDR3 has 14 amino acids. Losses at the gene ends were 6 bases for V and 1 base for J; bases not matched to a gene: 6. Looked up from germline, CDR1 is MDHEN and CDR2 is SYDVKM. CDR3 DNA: TGTGCCAGCAGGAGCCTGGGGGGGTCCTACGAGCAGTACTTC. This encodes CASRSLGGSYEQYF.

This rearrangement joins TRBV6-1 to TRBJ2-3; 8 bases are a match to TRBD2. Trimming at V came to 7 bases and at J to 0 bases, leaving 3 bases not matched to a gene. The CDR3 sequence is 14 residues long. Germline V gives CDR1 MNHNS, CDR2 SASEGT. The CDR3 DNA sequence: TGTGCCAGCATAGCGGGGACAAGCACAGATACGCAGTATTTT. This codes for CASIAGTSTDTQYF.